The next 22 T cell receptor beta chains were all read from a single sample in a study of T cell responses to AZD1222 COVID-19 vaccine. Libraries were prepared by immunoSEQ multiplex PCR; TCRdb keeps only in-frame clonotypes and omits some of them. The sample shows about 150,000 clones, 90% to 95% of them seen only once. The material sequenced was peripheral blood, taken on day 0 of AZD1222 vaccination. Receptor source: an adult in good health.

CDR3 in DNA: TGTGCCAGCACCACCATGTCGGGCACCGGGGAGCTGTTTTTT. The encoded protein is CASTTMSGTGELFF. The chain is built from TRBV27 and TRBJ2-2; no reliable D call. This CDR3 has 14 amino acids. The germline V gene has CDR1 MNHEY and CDR2 SMNVEV (reference sequence). The germline V and J ends were trimmed by 7 bases and 4 bases, with 13 bases remaining between them.

This sequence joins TRBV6-1 and TRBJ2-7; D is perhaps TRBD2 (6 bases). Trimming stripped 2 bases from V and 0 bases from J, with 14 bases between. The germline V gene encodes CDR1 MNHNS and CDR2 SASEGT. The CDR3 is made up of 16 amino acids. Here the CDR3 reads CASSERLGGSSYEQYF. CDR3 bases: TGTGCCAGCAGTGAACGGCTTGGGGGGAGCTCCTACGAGCAGTACTTC.

CDR3 protein: CASRPQGDNQPQHF. The CDR3 DNA follows: TGTGCCAGCAGACCTCAGGGGGATAATCAGCCCCAGCATTTT. The chain employs TRBV6-2 or TRBV6-3 and TRBJ1-5, with TRBD1 matching 7 bases. This CDR3 region has 14 residues. Germline V CDR1 and CDR2: MNHEY, SVGEGT. With V trimmed by 6 bases and J by 4 bases, 6 bases remained unmatched.

This CDR3 reads CASTRLTGSFQPQHF. The CDR3 DNA reads as TGTGCCAGCACTCGGTTGACAGGGAGTTTCCAGCCCCAGCATTTT. The chain links TRBV6-5 to TRBJ1-5; 7 nucleotides align to TRBD1. The germline V gene encodes CDR1 MNHEY and CDR2 SVGAGI. CDR3 length: 15 amino acids. Trimming at V came to 7 bases and at J to 7 bases, leaving 13 bases not matched to a gene.

The V and J genes are TRBV27 and TRBJ2-4; 8 bases are a match to TRBD1. In germline, CDR1 is MNHEY, CDR2 SMNVEV (reference sequence). V trimming: 5 bases; J trimming: 0 bases; junction bases outside the gene matches: 9. CDR3 length equals 17 residues. This CDR3 is CASSPRTGPLAKNIQYF. Written as DNA, the CDR3 is TGTGCCAGCAGTCCTCGGACAGGGCCCTTAGCCAAAAACATTCAGTACTTC.

The CDR3 loop is CASSRRGEHTEAFF. The CDR3 DNA reads TGTGCCAGCAGCCGTCGGGGTGAGCACACTGAAGCTTTCTTT. The chain combines TRBV11-1 with TRBJ1-1; no clear D gene. The V end was cut by 5 bases, the J end by 3 bases, with 13 bases between. Per germline, CDR1 SGHAT and CDR2 FQDESV (reference sequence). The CDR3 contains 14 residues.

The J gene is TRBJ2-7, the V gene TRBV19; tentatively, D is TRBD1 (6 bases). The CDR3 has 13 amino acids. Germline values: CDR1 LNHDA, CDR2 SQIVND (reference sequence). Between the trimmed V and J ends, which lost 3 bases and 3 bases, there was a span of 9 bases. The CDR3 reads CASSIRDNYEQYF. Written as DNA, the CDR3 is TGTGCCAGTAGTATCCGGGACAACTACGAGCAGTACTTC.

This chain links TRBV7-9 with TRBJ2-3, with TRBD2 identical over 8 bases. The length of the CDR3 is 15 residues. Per the germline V gene, CDR1 is SEHNR and CDR2 is FQNEAQ (reference sequence). Unmatched junction bases numbered 9, after V lost 5 bases and J lost 5 bases. CDR3 residues: CASSRGGRNEDTQYF. The CDR3, as DNA: TGTGCCAGCAGCCGGGGGGGCCGAAACGAAGATACGCAGTATTTT.

The CDR3 reads CASSQEAPFGEKLFF. Here the CDR3 DNA reads TGCGCCAGCAGCCAAGAGGCCCCGTTTGGCGAAAAACTGTTTTTT. The gene calls are TRBV4-1 and TRBJ1-4, with D uncertain. The germline V gene encodes CDR1 MGHRA and CDR2 YSYEKL. The germline V and J ends were trimmed by 0 bases and 8 bases, with 13 bases remaining between them. This CDR3 has 15 amino acids.

The chain has TRBV19 and TRBJ1-1; no definite D call. Germline V gene lookup returns CDR1 LNHDA and CDR2 SQIVND (reference sequence). V lost 9 bases to trimming and J lost 10 bases, with 18 bases between them. The CDR3 runs to 12 residues. The DNA of the CDR3 is TGTGCCAGCTCGTTGCGGGCAGTCGGAGCTTTCTTT. It translates to CASSLRAVGAFF.

This chain links TRBV24-1 with TRBJ1-6; TRBD1 might be the D (5 bases). Germline values: CDR1 KGHDR, CDR2 SFDVKD. V gave up 9 bases and J gave up 9 bases, with 14 bases separating them. The CDR3 has 13 residues. In nucleotides, the CDR3 is TGTGCCACCGCTAGGCAGGGAGGTTCACCCCTCCACTTT. Protein sequence: CATARQGGSPLHF.

The gene calls are TRBV15 and TRBJ2-3; 10 bases are a match to TRBD1. This CDR3 is 15 amino acids long. Germline lookup yields CDR1 LNHNV and CDR2 YYDKDF (reference sequence). Unmatched junction bases numbered 6, after V lost 5 bases and J lost 4 bases. CDR3 region: CATSLRTGGADTQYF. The CDR3 DNA is TGTGCCACCAGCCTCCGGACAGGGGGAGCAGATACGCAGTATTTT.

V gene TRBV27 combines with J gene TRBJ2-7, with D perhaps matching TRBD1 (8 bases). Germline-derived CDR1 and CDR2 are MNHEY and SMNVEV (reference sequence). CDR3 length: 15 residues. Trimming took 5 bases from V and 6 from J, leaving 20 bases between them. The CDR3 nucleotides are TGTGCCAGCAGTCCCTGGAACAGGGGGGGTAGCGAGCAGTACTTC. Translated, it gives CASSPWNRGGSEQYF.

Only one count was recorded for this clone. The rearrangement links TRBV28 to TRBJ1-5, with 9 positions matching TRBD1. CDR1 is MDHEN, CDR2 SYDVKM, per germline. The V gene end was trimmed by 4 bases and the J gene end by 7 bases; junction bases not matched to a gene: 17. The CDR3 loop spans 18 amino acids. This CDR3 is CASSWGPRWDRVGQPQHF. CDR3 nucleotides: TGTGCCAGCAGTTGGGGCCCCCGGTGGGACAGGGTAGGGCAGCCCCAGCATTTT.

The genes are TRBV6-5 and TRBJ2-7; 9 bases are shared with TRBD2. This CDR3 spans 14 amino acids. CDR1 and CDR2 from the germline V gene are MNHEY and SVGAGI. J lost 3 bases, V lost 5 bases, and 5 bases had no gene match. The CDR3 loop reads CASSKREARYEQYF. The CDR3 DNA reads as TGTGCCAGCAGTAAGCGGGAGGCTCGCTACGAGCAGTACTTC.

The CDR3 reads CASSSRDRRNTGELFF. The CDR3 nucleotides are TGTGCCAGCAGCTCCCGGGACAGGAGGAACACCGGGGAGCTGTTTTTT. The J gene is TRBJ2-2, the V gene TRBV5-6, with TRBD1 matching over 8 bases. V was pared by 3 bases and J by 1 base, with 5 bases of the junction left unmatched. Germline-derived CDR1 and CDR2 are SGHDT and YYEEEE. The CDR3 runs to 16 residues. Based on the CDR3 plus reference TRBV5-6 and TRBJ2-2, the full variable domain is DAGVTQSPTHLIKTRGQQVTLRCSPKSGHDTVSWYQQALGQGPQFIFQYYEEEERQRGNFPDRFSGHQFPNYSSELNVNALLLGDSALYLCASSSRDRRNTGELFFGEGSRLTVL.

The chain employs TRBV9 and TRBJ2-7, with 7 bases matching TRBD2. Trimming cost V 6 bases and J 5 bases; bases outside gene matches: 14. Germline CDR1 is SGDLS and CDR2 is YYNGEE. The CDR3 length is 15 residues. CDR3 loop: CASNTAGAGNDEQYF. The DNA of the CDR3 is TGTGCCAGCAACACCGCAGGAGCGGGGAACGACGAGCAGTACTTC.

The V call is TRBV23-1, the J call TRBJ1-2; D is ambiguous. TRBV23-1 is marked as an open reading frame, function uncertain. Trimming left V 3 bases short and J 8 bases short, with 16 bases between. The CDR3 sequence is 14 residues long. CDR3 in amino acids: CASSHRRPQKGYTF. For the CDR3, the DNA is TGCGCCAGCAGTCATCGCCGCCCCCAAAAGGGCTACACCTTC.

The chain joins TRBV28 to TRBJ2-3; D gene unclear. Trimming took 1 base from V and 5 from J, leaving 7 bases between them. The CDR3 has 13 amino acids. Germline V gene lookup returns CDR1 MDHEN and CDR2 SYDVKM. The CDR3, as DNA: TGTGCCAGCAGTTTATTAGAGGTAGATACGCAGTATTTT. This sequence encodes CASSLLEVDTQYF.

V usage is TRBV15 and J usage is TRBJ2-1; D unresolved. Germline V gene lookup returns CDR1 LNHNV and CDR2 YYDKDF (reference sequence). V was pared by 0 bases and J by 8 bases, with 17 bases between. CDR3 length: 16 residues. CDR3 region: CATSRDATLWVDEQFF. The CDR3 nucleotides are TGTGCCACCAGCAGAGATGCGACTCTCTGGGTGGATGAGCAGTTCTTC.

The chain has TRBV19 and TRBJ1-5, with a tentative D call TRBD1 (6 bases). Trimming removed 5 bases at V and 9 bases at J, with 14 bases between. The CDR3 is made up of 13 amino acids. CDR1 and CDR2 (germline): LNHDA, SQIVND (reference sequence). CDR3 DNA sequence: TGTGCCAGTAGTCCGGGAGGGGGTCCGCCCCAGCATTTT. Translated: CASSPGGGPPQHF.

This clone has only one observation. The V and J genes are TRBV5-8 and TRBJ1-4; D is undetermined. V was shortened by 5 bases and J by 3 bases, with 11 bases between the two germline ends. The germline gives CDR1 SGHTS, CDR2 YDEGEE. CDR3 size: 14 residues. The DNA for the CDR3 is TGTGCCAGCAGACCTTGGGTGGCTAATGAAAAACTGTTTTTT. Amino acid sequence: CASRPWVANEKLFF.